This T cell receptor (beta chain) was identified during a study of T cells after yellow fever vaccination. TCRdb used MiXCR to reprocess the 5' RACE reads, holding one entry per CDR3 protein. The table records some 160,000 distinct CDR3 sequences, 6% to 7.5% of them present only once. The CDR3 runs 15 residues. CDR1 and CDR2 from the germline V gene are LGHDT and YNNKEL (reference sequence). Trimming removed 0 bases from V and 0 bases from J, with 3 bases in between. Broader study findings: Weaker in magnitude, the secondary response showed a faster peak on day 5 versus 15. Most primary-vaccination clones reappeared after the booster (approximately 96% CD4, roughly 90% CD8).

About this clonotype itself: Its antigen remains unknown.

The source is a man between 18 and 29 years old who received the YFV17D yellow fever vaccine. The rearrangement joins TRBV3-1 to TRBJ2-6; D gene unclear. The sequencing here drew on CD4+ T cells sorted from PBMCs, taken more than 4 days after the first yellow fever vaccination. This CDR3 reads CASSQDLSGANVLTF. CDR3 in DNA: TGTGCCAGCAGCCAAGACCTCTCTGGGGCCAACGTCCTGACTTTC. Together with reference TRBV3-1 and TRBJ2-6, the CDR3 gives the full variable domain: DTAVSQTPKYLVTQMGNDKSIKCEQNLGHDTMYWYKQDSKKFLKIMFSYNNKELIINETVPNRFSPKSPDKAHLNLHINSLELGDSAVYFCASSQDLSGANVLTFGAGSRLTVL.